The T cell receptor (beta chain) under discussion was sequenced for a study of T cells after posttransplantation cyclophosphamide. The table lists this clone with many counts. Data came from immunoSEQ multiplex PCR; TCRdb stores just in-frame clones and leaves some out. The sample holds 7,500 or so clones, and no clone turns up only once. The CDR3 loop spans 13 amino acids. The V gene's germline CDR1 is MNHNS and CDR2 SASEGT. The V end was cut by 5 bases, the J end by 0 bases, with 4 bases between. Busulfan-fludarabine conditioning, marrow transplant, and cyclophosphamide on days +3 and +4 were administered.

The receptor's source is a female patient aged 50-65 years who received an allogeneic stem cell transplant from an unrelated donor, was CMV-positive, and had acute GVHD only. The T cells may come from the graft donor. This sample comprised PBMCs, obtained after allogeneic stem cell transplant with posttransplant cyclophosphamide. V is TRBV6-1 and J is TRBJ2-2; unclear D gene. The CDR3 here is CASSPANTGELFF. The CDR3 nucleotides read TGTGCCAGCAGTCCAGCGAACACCGGGGAGCTGTTTTTT.